These 8 T cell receptor beta chains were all obtained from the same sample, sequenced in a study of blood T cell repertoires in COVID-19. Assay used: immunoSEQ multiplex PCR; TCRdb lists only in-frame clones, some missing. The sample contains around 120,000 clones, around 80% of which appear only once. The sequencing input was peripheral blood. These receptors came from a woman of 80 years or more with acute or convalescent COVID-19.

Only one count was recorded for this clone. The rearrangement links TRBV30 to TRBJ2-7; D not resolved. Trimming stripped 2 bases from V and 2 bases from J, with 13 bases between. The CDR3 is 14 residues long. Germline V gives CDR1 GTSNPN, CDR2 SVGIG (reference sequence). The CDR3 sequence: CAWSIPGFAYEQYF. The CDR3 DNA reads as TGTGCCTGGAGTATCCCGGGTTTCGCCTACGAGCAGTACTTC. The variable domain in full, completed from reference TRBV30 and TRBJ2-7, reads SQTIHQWPATLVQPVGSPLSLECTVEGTSNPNLYWYRQAAGRGLQLLFYSVGIGQISSEVPQNLSASRPQDRQFILSSKKLLLSDSGFYLCAWSIPGFAYEQYFGPGTRLTVT.

The chain recombines TRBV19 with TRBJ1-1, with 9 bases that match TRBD1. The CDR3 runs to 14 residues. V lost 4 bases, J lost 4 bases, and 4 bases stayed unmatched. Germline CDR1 reads LNHDA; CDR2 reads SQIVND (reference sequence). The CDR3 DNA reads as TGTGCCAGTAGTACGACAGGGGGGAGCACTGAAGCTTTCTTT. Translation gives CASSTTGGSTEAFF.

V gene TRBV6-6 combines with J gene TRBJ2-7; 8 nucleotides line up with TRBD1. Germline lookup yields CDR1 MNHNY and CDR2 SVGAGI (reference sequence). The CDR3 totals 15 residues. The V segment lost 5 bases and the J segment 0 bases; nucleotides outside the gene matches: 6. CDR3 bases: TGTGCCAGCAGTCCTTGGACAGGGAGCTCCTACGAGCAGTACTTC. The encoded protein is CASSPWTGSSYEQYF.

The J gene is TRBJ2-1, the V gene TRBV19; D might be TRBD2 (7 bases). The V gene lost 8 bases and the J gene lost 3 bases, with 17 bases spanning the gap. CDR3 size: 15 residues. Germline values: CDR1 LNHDA, CDR2 SQIVND (reference sequence). The CDR3 nucleotides read TGTGCCAGTGAGGGGGGGCCTGACAGCTACAATGAGCAGTTCTTC. Encoded protein: CASEGGPDSYNEQFF. The full variable domain, in which reference TRBV19 and TRBJ2-1 provide the parts outside the CDR3, is DGGITQSPKYLFRKEGQNVTLSCEQNLNHDAMYWYRQDPGQGLRLIYYSQIVNDFQKGDIAEGYSVSREKKESFPLTVTSAQKNPTAFYLCASEGGPDSYNEQFFGPGTRLTVL.

To note about this clone: Other DNA sequences in this sample translate to the same CDR3. The chain combines TRBV4-3 with TRBJ1-4; 11 bases map to TRBD1. The CDR3 length is 14 residues. With V trimmed by 6 bases and J by 8 bases, 5 bases remained unmatched. Germline assignment: CDR1 LGHNA and CDR2 YSLEER. CDR3 sequence: CASSPGTGGEKLFF. DNA for the CDR3: TGCGCCAGCAGTCCCGGGACAGGGGGAGAAAAACTGTTTTTT.

This rearrangement joins TRBV7-9 to TRBJ2-5, with 8 bases fitting TRBD2. From germline, CDR1 is SEHNR and CDR2 FQNEAQ (reference sequence). CDR3 length: 18 amino acids. The V and J ends lost 7 bases and 3 bases, in that order; junction bases with no gene match: 19. CDR3 coding DNA: TGTGCCAGCAACTTCAACACCGGGAGCGGGGGCCTCAAAGAGACCCAGTACTTC. It encodes CASNFNTGSGGLKETQYF.

V is TRBV27 and J is TRBJ2-2, with TRBD1 matching over 7 bases. CDR1 MNHEY and CDR2 SMNVEV come from the germline V gene (reference sequence). The CDR3 consists of 17 residues. Trimming took 5 bases from V and 2 from J; bases not matched to a gene: 11. DNA for the CDR3: TGTGCCAGCAGTCCCCGACAGGGTACCAGAAACACCGGGGAGCTGTTTTTT. Encoded protein: CASSPRQGTRNTGELFF.

The rearrangement joins TRBV2 to TRBJ2-7; 12 bases fit TRBD2. CDR1 and CDR2 from the germline V gene are SNHLY and FYNNEI. The junction had 12 bases not matched to a gene; V was cut back by 6 bases and J by 0 bases. The CDR3 sequence is 18 residues long. CDR3 sequence reads: CASRLTSGSDSFSYEQYF. The CDR3 nucleotides read TGTGCCAGCAGGCTGACTAGCGGGAGTGATTCGTTCTCCTACGAGCAGTACTTC. The whole variable domain, filled in from reference TRBV2 and TRBJ2-7, reads EPEVTQTPSHQVTQMGQEVILRCVPISNHLYFYWYRQILGQKVEFLVSFYNNEISEKSEIFDDQFSVERPDGSNFTLKIRSTKLEDSAMYFCASRLTSGSDSFSYEQYFGPGTRLTVT.